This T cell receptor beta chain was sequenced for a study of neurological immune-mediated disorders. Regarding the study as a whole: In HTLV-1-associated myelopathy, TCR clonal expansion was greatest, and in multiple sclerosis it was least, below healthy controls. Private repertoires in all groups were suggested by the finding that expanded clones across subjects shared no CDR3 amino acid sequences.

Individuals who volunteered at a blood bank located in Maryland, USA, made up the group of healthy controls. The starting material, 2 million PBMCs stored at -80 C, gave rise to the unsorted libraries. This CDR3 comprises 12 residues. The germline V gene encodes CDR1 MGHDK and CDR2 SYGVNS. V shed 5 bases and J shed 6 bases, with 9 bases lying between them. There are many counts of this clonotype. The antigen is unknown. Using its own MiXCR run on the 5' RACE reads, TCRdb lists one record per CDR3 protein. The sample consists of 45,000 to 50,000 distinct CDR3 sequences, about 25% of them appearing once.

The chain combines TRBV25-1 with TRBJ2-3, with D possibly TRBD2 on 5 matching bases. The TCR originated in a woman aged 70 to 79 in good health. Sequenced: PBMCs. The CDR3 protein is CASSRGSDTQYF. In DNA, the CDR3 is TGTGCCAGCAGTCGAGGGTCCGATACGCAGTATTTT.